Here is one TCR beta chain with its context. This sample was taken from a study of OX40 agonist ivuxolimab in advanced cancers. Study-wide background: Of mixed ages from about 20 to 80 and averaging roughly 66 years, the group was about 80% male.

Here immunoSEQ multiplex PCR was the method, and the copy in TCRdb shows in-frame clones only, minus some. This table holds about 40,000 clones, 70% to 90% found once. Sequencing was performed on CD4+ or CD8+ T cells sorted from blood, taken in a trial of the OX40 agonist ivuxolimab. The source is an adult with an advanced solid tumor such as melanoma, head and neck, liver or kidney cancer.

The CDR3 DNA follows: TGTGCCAGCAGCCAAGAACAGCCACGGAATGAAAAACTGTTTTTT. Amino acid sequence: CASSQEQPRNEKLFF. The V gene is TRBV14, the J gene TRBJ1-4; no clear D gene. Germline CDR1 is SGHDN and CDR2 is FVKESK. V dropped 0 bases and J dropped 5 bases, with 10 bases sitting between them. The CDR3 has 15 residues.